The clone carrying this T cell receptor beta chain was observed a few times. This specimen comes from a study of OX40 agonist ivuxolimab in advanced cancers. Sequenced by immunoSEQ multiplex PCR; TCRdb stores in-frame clones only, minus some. The sample has more than 60,000 clones, 84% seen once. Trimming at V came to 4 bases and at J to 2 bases, leaving 6 bases not matched to a gene. This CDR3 is 15 amino acids long. Germline values: CDR1 SGHNT, CDR2 YYREEE (reference sequence). This sample comprised CD4+ or CD8+ T cells sorted from blood, obtained in a trial of the OX40 agonist ivuxolimab. V gene TRBV5-4 combines with J gene TRBJ1-2, with 9 nucleotides matching TRBD1. The clonotype comes from an adult with an advanced solid tumor such as melanoma, head and neck, liver or kidney cancer. The CDR3 loop is CASSPLTGGNYGYTF. The CDR3 nucleotides read TGTGCCAGCAGCCCACTGACAGGGGGAAACTATGGCTACACCTTC.